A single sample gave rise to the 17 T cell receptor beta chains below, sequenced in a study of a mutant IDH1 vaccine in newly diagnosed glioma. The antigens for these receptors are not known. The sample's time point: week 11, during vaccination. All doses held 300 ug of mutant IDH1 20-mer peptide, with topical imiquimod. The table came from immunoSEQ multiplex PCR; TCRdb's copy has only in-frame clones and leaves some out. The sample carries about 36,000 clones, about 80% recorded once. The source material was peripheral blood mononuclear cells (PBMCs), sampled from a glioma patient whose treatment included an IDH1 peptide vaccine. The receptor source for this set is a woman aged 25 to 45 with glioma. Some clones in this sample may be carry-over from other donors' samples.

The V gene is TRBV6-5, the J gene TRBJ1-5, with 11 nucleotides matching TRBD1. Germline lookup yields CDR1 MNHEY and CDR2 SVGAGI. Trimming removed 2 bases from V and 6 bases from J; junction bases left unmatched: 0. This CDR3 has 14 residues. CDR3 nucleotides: TGTGCCAGCAGTTACGGGACAGGGGGTCAGCCCCAGCATTTT. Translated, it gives CASSYGTGGQPQHF.

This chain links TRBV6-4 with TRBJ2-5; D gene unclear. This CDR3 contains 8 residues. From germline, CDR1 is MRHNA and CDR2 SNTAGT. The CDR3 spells CPGETQYF. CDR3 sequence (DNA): TGTCCTGGGGAGACCCAGTACTTC.

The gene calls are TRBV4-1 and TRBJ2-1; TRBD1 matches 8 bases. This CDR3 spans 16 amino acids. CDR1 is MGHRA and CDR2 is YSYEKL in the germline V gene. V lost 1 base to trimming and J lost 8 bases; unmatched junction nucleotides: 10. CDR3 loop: CASSQVSQDRDYEQFF. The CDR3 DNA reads TGCGCCAGCAGCCAAGTTTCCCAGGACAGGGACTATGAGCAGTTCTTC.

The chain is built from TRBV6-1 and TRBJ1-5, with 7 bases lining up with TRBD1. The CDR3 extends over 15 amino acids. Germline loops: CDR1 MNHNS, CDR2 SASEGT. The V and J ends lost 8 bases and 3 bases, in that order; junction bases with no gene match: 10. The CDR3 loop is CASRIRDSNNQPQHF. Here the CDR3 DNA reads TGTGCCAGCCGGATCCGGGACAGCAACAATCAGCCCCAGCATTTT.

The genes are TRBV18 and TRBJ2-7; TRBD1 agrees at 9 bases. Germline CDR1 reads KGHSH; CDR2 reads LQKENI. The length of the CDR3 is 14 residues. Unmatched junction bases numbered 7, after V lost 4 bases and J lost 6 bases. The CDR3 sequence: CASSREQGAPEQYF. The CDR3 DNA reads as TGTGCCAGCTCACGCGAACAGGGGGCGCCCGAGCAGTACTTC.

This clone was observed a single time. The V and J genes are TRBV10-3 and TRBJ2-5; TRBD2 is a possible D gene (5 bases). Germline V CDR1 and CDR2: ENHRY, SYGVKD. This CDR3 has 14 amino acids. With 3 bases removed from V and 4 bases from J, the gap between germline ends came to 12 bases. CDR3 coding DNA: TGTGCCATCAGTGAAATGGGAGATAGAGAGACCCAGTACTTC. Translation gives CAISEMGDRETQYF.

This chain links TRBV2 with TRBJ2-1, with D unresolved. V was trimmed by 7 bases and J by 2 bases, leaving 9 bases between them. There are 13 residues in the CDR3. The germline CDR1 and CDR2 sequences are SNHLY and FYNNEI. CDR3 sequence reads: CASIYQTYNEQFF. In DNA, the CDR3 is TGTGCCAGCATTTATCAAACCTACAATGAGCAGTTCTTC. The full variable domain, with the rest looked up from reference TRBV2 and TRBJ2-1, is EPEVTQTPSHQVTQMGQEVILRCVPISNHLYFYWYRQILGQKVEFLVSFYNNEISEKSEIFDDQFSVERPDGSNFTLKIRSTKLEDSAMYFCASIYQTYNEQFFGPGTRLTVL.

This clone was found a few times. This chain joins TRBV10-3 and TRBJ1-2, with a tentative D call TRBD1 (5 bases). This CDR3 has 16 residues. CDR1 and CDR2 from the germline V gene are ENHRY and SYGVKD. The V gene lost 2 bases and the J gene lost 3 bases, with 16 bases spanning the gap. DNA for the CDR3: TGTGCCATCAGTGAGGGGACGAGGGGTGAAGACTATGGCTACACCTTC. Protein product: CAISEGTRGEDYGYTF.

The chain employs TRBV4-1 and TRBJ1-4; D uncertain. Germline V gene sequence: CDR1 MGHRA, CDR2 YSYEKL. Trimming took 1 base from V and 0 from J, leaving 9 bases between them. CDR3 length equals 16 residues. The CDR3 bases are TGCGCCAGCAGCCAAGTGGCCACTGCAACTAATGAAAAACTGTTTTTT. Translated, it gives CASSQVATATNEKLFF.

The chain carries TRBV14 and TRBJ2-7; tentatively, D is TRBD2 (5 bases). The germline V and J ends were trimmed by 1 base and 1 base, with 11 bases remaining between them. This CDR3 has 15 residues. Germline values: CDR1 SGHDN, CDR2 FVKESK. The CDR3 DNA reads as TGTGCCAGCAGCCAAGGCATACCGGGGTCCTACGAGCAGTACTTC. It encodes CASSQGIPGSYEQYF.

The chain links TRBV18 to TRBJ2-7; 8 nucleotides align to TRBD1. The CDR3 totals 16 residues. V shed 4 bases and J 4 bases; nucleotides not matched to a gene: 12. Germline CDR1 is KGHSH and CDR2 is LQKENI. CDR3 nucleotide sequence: TGTGCCAGCTCACGAGGATCGGACAGGGTAAGGTACGAGCAGTACTTC. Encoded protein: CASSRGSDRVRYEQYF.

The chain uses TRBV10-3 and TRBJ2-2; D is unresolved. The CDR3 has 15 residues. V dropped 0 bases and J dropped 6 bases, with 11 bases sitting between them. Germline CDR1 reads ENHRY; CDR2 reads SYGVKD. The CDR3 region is CAISESNGLSGELFF. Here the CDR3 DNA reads TGTGCCATCAGTGAGTCCAATGGATTATCCGGGGAGCTGTTTTTT.

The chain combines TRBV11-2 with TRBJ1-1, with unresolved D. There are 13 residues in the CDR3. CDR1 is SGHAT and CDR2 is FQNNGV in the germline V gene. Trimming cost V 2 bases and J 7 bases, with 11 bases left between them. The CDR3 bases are TGTGCCAGCAGCTTATCCTTCGTGGGTGAAGCTTTCTTT. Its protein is CASSLSFVGEAFF.

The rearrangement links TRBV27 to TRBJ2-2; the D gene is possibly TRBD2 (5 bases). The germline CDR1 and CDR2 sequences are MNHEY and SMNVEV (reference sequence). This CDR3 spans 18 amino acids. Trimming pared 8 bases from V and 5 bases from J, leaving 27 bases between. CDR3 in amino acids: CASFPEGLVGVITGELFF. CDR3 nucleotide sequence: TGTGCCAGCTTCCCAGAGGGTTTGGTGGGAGTAATTACCGGGGAGCTGTTTTTT.

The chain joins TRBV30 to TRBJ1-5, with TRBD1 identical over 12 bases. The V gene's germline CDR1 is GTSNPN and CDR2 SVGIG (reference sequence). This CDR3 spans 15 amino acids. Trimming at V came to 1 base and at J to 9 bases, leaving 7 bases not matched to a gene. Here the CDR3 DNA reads TGTGCCTGGAGTGCTCGGGACAGGGGGCCGCTGCCCCAGCATTTT. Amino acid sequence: CAWSARDRGPLPQHF.

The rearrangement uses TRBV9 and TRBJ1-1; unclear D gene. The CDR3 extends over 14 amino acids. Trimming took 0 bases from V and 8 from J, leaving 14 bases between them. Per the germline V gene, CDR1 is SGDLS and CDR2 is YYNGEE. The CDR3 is CASSVATEEREAFF. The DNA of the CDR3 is TGTGCCAGCAGCGTAGCCACGGAGGAACGGGAAGCTTTCTTT.

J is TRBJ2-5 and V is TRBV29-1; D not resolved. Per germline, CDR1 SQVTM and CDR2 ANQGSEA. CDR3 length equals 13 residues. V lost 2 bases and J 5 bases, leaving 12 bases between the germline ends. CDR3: CSVERAGRETQYF. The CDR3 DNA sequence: TGCAGCGTTGAAAGGGCCGGTAGGGAGACCCAGTACTTC.